This T cell receptor beta chain was documented in a study of T cell responses to AZD1222 COVID-19 vaccine. Whole-study findings and limits: Rises in breadth and depth of Spike-specific TCRs came after two AZD1222 doses. Baseline antibody screening turned up just a handful of seropositive AZD1222 recipients. Among vaccine-associated CD4 TCRs, coverage spanned spike, with dominance at 160-218 and 743-854. Donors were mostly white British, more females; clonal diversity possibly underestimated.

About this clone: The antigen is unknown.

Profiled with immunoSEQ multiplex PCR; TCRdb holds only in-frame clones, not every one. Counted here are over 120,000 clones, 85% to 95% occurring once; the ten biggest clones make up 10% to 15%. This CDR3 comprises 16 residues. The junction had 6 bases not matched to a gene; V was cut back by 3 bases and J by 3 bases. Germline V gene sequence: CDR1 LGHDT, CDR2 YNNKEL (reference sequence). The sequence came from an adult who had recovered from COVID-19. This chain uses TRBV3-1 (or the pseudogene TRBV3-2) with TRBJ2-2, with 8 bases matching TRBD2. Source: peripheral blood, taken after recovery from COVID-19. The CDR3 sequence: CASSQGAGVYTGELFF. CDR3 in DNA: TGTGCCAGCAGCCAGGGAGCGGGAGTCTACACCGGGGAGCTGTTTTTT.